This T cell receptor (beta chain) was identified in a study of T cells in Graves' hyperthyroidism and ophthalmopathy. V lost 3 bases and J lost 0, with 9 bases in between. Looked up from germline, CDR1 is ENHRY and CDR2 is SYGVKD. This CDR3 contains 15 residues. RNA transcripts provided the source from which TCR beta CDR3 regions were amplified. Researchers ran a first-round RT-PCR on the TCR CDR3 using the HTBI primer set. One entry per CDR3 protein results from TCRdb running MiXCR on the multiplex PCR reads. The repertoire includes roughly 500,000 distinct CDR3 sequences, around 50% of them detected once, and 35% to 50% sits in the top ten.

This clonotype originated in an adult woman with Graves' disease, either hyperthyroidism or ophthalmopathy (not recorded which). The specimen sequenced was peripheral blood or thyroid tissue (not recorded which). V and J are TRBV10-3 and TRBJ1-5, with no clear D. In DNA form, the CDR3 reads TGTGCCATCAGTGAAGGAGGGATTAGCAATCAGCCCCAGCATTTT. This gives the protein CAISEGGISNQPQHF.